This T cell receptor beta chain came from a study of blood T cell repertoires in COVID-19. For the study at large: Acute and convalescent COVID-19 specimens originated in the United States, Italy and Spain. Sample material is recorded as cDNA or gDNA derived from T cells, B-cell-depleted T cells, or PBMCs.

This CDR3 is 16 amino acids long. Germline V gene lookup returns CDR1 ENHRY and CDR2 SYGVKD. The J segment lost 6 bases and the V segment lost 6 bases, leaving 14 bases of the junction unmatched. Per the authors' pipeline: Reference gene primer amplification gave nucleated cell count estimates. Clones were read by immunoSEQ multiplex PCR, and TCRdb kept only the in-frame ones, dropping some. V and J calls and clone size are as listed in that table; D and trimming were resolved from the DNA. The table lists more than 95,000 clones, less than 90% of them singletons, with approximately 6.6% in the top ten.

The chain joins TRBV10-3 to TRBJ2-1; 7 bases fit TRBD1. The sequenced material came from peripheral blood. This sequence was found in an elderly man with active or convalescent COVID-19. In DNA, the CDR3 is TGTGCCATCAGCTTCTCGGCAGGGGGTTCGCGCAATGAGCAGTTCTTC. This encodes CAISFSAGGSRNEQFF.